This TCR beta chain was identified during a study of T cell responses to AZD1222 COVID-19 vaccine. Study conclusions and caveats: Of spike-specific TCRs, nearly half reportedly target regions left unmutated in variants.

Sequencing used immunoSEQ multiplex PCR; TCRdb keeps in-frame clones, though not all of them. Of around 110,000 clones in the sample, 92% were seen once. As regards this clone: What it binds is not known.

The CDR3 is 15 residues long. V lost 1 base and J 2 bases, leaving 12 bases between the germline ends. Germline V lookup: CDR1 SGHTA, CDR2 FQGNSA. V is TRBV7-2 and J is TRBJ2-7, with D possibly being TRBD1 (6 bases). The source material was peripheral blood, sampled 28 days after the second AZD1222 dose. The receptor was isolated from an adult who received the AZD1222 COVID-19 vaccine. The CDR3 DNA sequence: TGTGCCAGCAGCTTAGGTGGGGGCAAGGCCTACGAGCAGTACTTC. It translates to CASSLGGGKAYEQYF. Drawing the rest from reference TRBV7-2 and TRBJ2-7, the complete variable domain is GAGVSQSPSNKVTEKGKDVELRCDPISGHTALYWYRQSLGQGLEFLIYFQGNSAPDKSGLPSDRFSAERTGGSVSTLTIQRTQQEDSAVYLCASSLGGGKAYEQYFGPGTRLTVT.